The 14 T cell receptor beta chains below were found in one sample sequenced in a study of T cell responses to AZD1222 COVID-19 vaccine. Profiled with immunoSEQ multiplex PCR; TCRdb holds only in-frame clones, not every one. The sample consists of over 100,000 clones, roughly nine tenths of them appearing once. The sequencing used peripheral blood, collected on day 0 of AZD1222 vaccination. These receptors were obtained from an adult in good health.

This chain links TRBV18 with TRBJ1-3; D is perhaps TRBD1 (6 bases). This CDR3 comprises 13 residues. Trimming took off 4 bases at V and 4 bases at J, with 8 bases between the two ends. The germline V gene encodes CDR1 KGHSH and CDR2 LQKENI. The CDR3 is CASSLGQGNTIYF. For the CDR3, the DNA is TGTGCCAGCTCACTAGGACAGGGAAACACCATATATTTT.

The chain has TRBV19 and TRBJ1-4; D gene unclear. This CDR3 has 14 residues. Trimming took off 1 base at V and 4 bases at J, with 7 bases between the two ends. CDR1 is LNHDA and CDR2 is SQIVND in the germline V gene (reference sequence). The CDR3 region is CASSIGQLNEKLFF. CDR3 in DNA: TGTGCCAGTAGTATAGGGCAGCTTAATGAAAAACTGTTTTTT.

J is TRBJ1-5 and V is TRBV9; D gene unclear. V lost 0 bases and J lost 0, with 4 bases in between. Germline V gene sequence: CDR1 SGDLS, CDR2 YYNGEE. The CDR3 contains 14 residues. Written as DNA, the CDR3 is TGTGCCAGCAGCGTAGATAGTAGCAATCAGCCCCAGCATTTT. Translation gives CASSVDSSNQPQHF. Supplemented by reference TRBV9 and TRBJ1-5, the full variable domain reads DSGVTQTPKHLITATGQRVTLRCSPRSGDLSVYWYQQSLDQGLQFLIQYYNGEERAKGNILERFSAQQFPDLHSELNLSSLELGDSALYFCASSVDSSNQPQHFGDGTRLSIL.

As for this clone: Germline and junction disagree at one end, which may indicate a read error. V gene TRBV2 combines with J gene TRBJ1-4; TRBD1 matches 7 bases. Germline V gives CDR1 SNHLY, CDR2 FYNNEI. The CDR3 has 13 amino acids. The CDR3 DNA reads TGTGCCAGCAGAGAAGAGACAGGGGAAAAACTGTTTTTT. It specifies CASREETGEKLFF.

V and J are TRBV18 and TRBJ2-6; the D is unclear. The CDR3 extends over 15 amino acids. V was pared by 5 bases and J by 0 bases, with 8 bases between. The germline gives CDR1 KGHSH, CDR2 LQKENI. The CDR3 DNA follows: TGTGCCAGCTCAGGTCCTAGCTCTGGGGCCAACGTCCTGACTTTC. Its translation is CASSGPSSGANVLTF.

V is TRBV6-2 or TRBV6-3 and J is TRBJ2-3, with D unclear. Trimming removed 4 bases from V and 6 bases from J, with 8 bases in between. Per the germline V gene, CDR1 is MNHEY and CDR2 is SVGEGT. This CDR3 region has 12 residues. This chain's CDR3 is CASSSHPDTQYF. The CDR3 DNA is TGTGCCAGCAGTTCCCACCCCGATACGCAGTATTTT.

The rearrangement links TRBV5-6 to TRBJ1-1; no definite D call. Trimming pared 2 bases from V and 1 base from J, leaving 9 bases between. Germline-derived CDR1 and CDR2 are SGHDT and YYEEEE. The CDR3 is made up of 14 amino acids. The CDR3 sequence: CASSFGRRNTEAFF. As DNA, the CDR3 is TGTGCCAGCAGCTTTGGGCGGAGGAACACTGAAGCTTTCTTT.

CDR3 sequence (DNA): TGTGCCAGCCGACAGCAGGAAGACACCATATATTTT. Translating gives CASRQQEDTIYF. The chain employs TRBV28 and TRBJ1-3, with a tentative D call TRBD1 (5 bases). The V gene lost 8 bases and the J gene lost 8 bases, with 13 bases spanning the gap. CDR3 size: 12 residues. Germline loops: CDR1 MDHEN, CDR2 SYDVKM.

For this clone: This CDR3 is also generated by other DNA sequences in the sample. The V and J genes are TRBV18 and TRBJ1-5; no reliable D call. V lost 6 bases, J lost 1 base, and 7 bases lay in between. Germline V CDR1 and CDR2: KGHSH, LQKENI. The CDR3 runs 13 residues. The CDR3 region is CASSPLSNQPQHF. The CDR3, as DNA: TGTGCCAGCTCTCCTTTGAGCAATCAGCCCCAGCATTTT. Supplemented by reference TRBV18 and TRBJ1-5, the full variable domain reads NAGVMQNPRHLVRRRGQEARLRCSPMKGHSHVYWYRQLPEEGLKFMVYLQKENIIDESGMPKERFSAEFPKEGPSILRIQQVVRGDSAAYFCASSPLSNQPQHFGDGTRLSIL.

The gene calls are TRBV5-1 and TRBJ1-4; 9 bases align to TRBD1. Looked up from germline, CDR1 is SGHRS and CDR2 is YFSETQ. The CDR3 is made up of 20 amino acids. J was trimmed by 8 bases and V by 5 bases; bases with no gene match: 25. DNA for the CDR3: TGCGCCAGCAGACGCCGCGGGACAGGGAACACCCGATACCAAGGAGAAAAACTGTTTTTT. Translated: CASRRRGTGNTRYQGEKLFF.

This clone was recorded a few times. The J gene is TRBJ2-5, the V gene TRBV2; the D gene is possibly TRBD1 (6 bases). Germline V gene data show CDR1 as SNHLY and CDR2 as FYNNEI. CDR3 length: 17 amino acids. The V gene lost 3 bases and the J gene lost 2 bases, with 19 bases spanning the gap. The CDR3 DNA is TGTGCCAGCAGTGAGGGGGCTGCAGTTTTTAATCAAGAGACCCAGTACTTC. This translates into CASSEGAAVFNQETQYF.

This chain connects TRBV13 to TRBJ2-2; 12 bases are shared with TRBD2. The V gene's germline CDR1 is PRHDT and CDR2 FYEKMQ (reference sequence). This CDR3 region has 23 residues. J lost 2 bases, V lost 4 bases, and 23 bases had no gene match. CDR3 nucleotide sequence: TGTGCCAGCAGCTCTTATCGCCAGACACCTCCGGGACTAGCGGGTAGTAACACCGGGGAGCTGTTTTTT. It specifies CASSSYRQTPPGLAGSNTGELFF.

V is TRBV24-1 and J is TRBJ1-5; no reliable D call. Trimming shortened V by 4 bases and J by 4 bases, and 4 bases separated the two germline ends. Germline CDR1 and CDR2: KGHDR and SFDVKD. The CDR3 contains 12 residues. CDR3 sequence: CATSEGNQPQHF. DNA of the CDR3: TGTGCCACCAGTGAAGGGAATCAGCCCCAGCATTTT.

As DNA, the CDR3 is TGCGCCAGCAGCTCCCGGGACGGAACCTACGAGCAGTACTTC. It codes for CASSSRDGTYEQYF. The rearrangement links TRBV4-3 to TRBJ2-7; D possibly matches TRBD1 or TRBD2 (5 bases each). Trimming took off 5 bases at V and 2 bases at J, with 13 bases between the two ends. CDR3 size: 14 residues. The germline CDR1 and CDR2 sequences are LGHNA and YSLEER.